Listed here is a single T cell receptor (beta chain). Its antigen remains undetermined. Base qualities are not at hand, and no much larger clone is one base apart. The label giving this sample's time point can be read as: about 28 days (+/-7) after the second vaccine dose. AZD1222 recipients given second doses at about 4 weeks or at about 12 weeks were pooled, since spike-specific TCR depth and breadth were not found to differ between the two schedules. Vaccinee samples came from UK trials COV001 and COV002, including a single-blind randomized controlled phase 2/3 trial of AZD1222 (ChAdOx1 nCoV-19) in healthy adults. Trial participant PBMC samples were collected at day 0 and day 28 after the second dose for TCRbeta chain sequencing. This entry is derived from a study of T cell responses to AZD1222 COVID-19 vaccine (dated by TCRdb to about 2021). Describing the broader study: TCR sequencing was performed for approximately 240 trial participants, of whom 207 were given two doses of AZD1222 and around 25 were given two doses of MenACWY control vaccine. Trial participants were enrolled into age subgroups of 18-55, 56-69 and 70-plus years, which contained about 150, 27 and 61 TCR-sequenced participants, respectively. The study at large found these results: No day 14 peak-response samples were available, so repertoires were characterized only after the peak T cell response. Vaccine-associated CD4 TCRs spanned the whole spike protein, with dominant responses in regions 160-218 and 743-854. Nearly half of unique spike-specific TCRs reportedly recognized epitopes outside regions mutated in the B.1.351 and B.1.1.7 variants. Conclusions about previously exposed vaccinees are limited, since just a handful of AZD1222 recipients were seropositive for SARS-CoV-2 at baseline. After two AZD1222 doses, spike-specific TCR breadth and depth were significantly higher than at day 0 and than in MenACWY recipients. Participants were mostly white British and included more females than males, and it was suggested by the authors that clonal diversity may have been underestimated. In the small 56-69-year group, the increase in depth fell short of significance, most likely because of low power.

Reading the germline V gene gives CDR1 SNHLY and CDR2 FYNNEI. The CDR3 runs 15 residues from the cysteine to the phenylalanine. Solely the CDR3 DNA is kept, with 45 bases framed from the first base. V is clipped by 9 bases and J by 4 bases, and the sequence between their germline boundaries is 18 bases long. The CDR3 regions of human TCRbeta chains were analyzed by immunosequencing. Per the authors' processing: Repertoire TCRs were checked for matches against a reference library of SARS-CoV-2-specific TCRs that had been generated using the MIRA antigen-specificity platform. Breadth was defined as the fraction of unique TCRs that were SARS-CoV-2-associated. Depth was defined as the fraction of total T cells that were SARS-CoV-2-associated. Using the MIRA data, each spike-specific TCR was assigned both to the spike region to which the TCR was reactive and to a CD4 or CD8 class. Log10-transformed breadth and depth values were compared by one-way ANOVA with Sidak's multiple comparisons tests. The table was pulled from immuneACCESS by TCRdb, which kept in-frame rearrangements only. Such tables lose some clones; where checked, under half of the loss comes from unresolved V genes, and the rest has no known cause. V and J calls and clone size come straight from that table; D and trimming were deduced from the DNA. The sample table records roughly 180,000 clones; about 90% of these occur just once. The top ten hold 1% to 1.5% of the sample.

The sample consisted of peripheral blood, taken 28 days after the second AZD1222 dose. This receptor was identified in an adult who received the AZD1222 COVID-19 vaccine. The sequence joins TRBV2 to TRBJ2-2; the D gene is perhaps TRBD1, from 7 matching bases. The nucleotide sequence is TGTGCCAGTCAGGGGGGCGTAGCCAGCACCGGGGAGCTGTTTTTT. The resulting protein is CASQGGVASTGELFF.